This note documents a single T cell receptor (beta chain) sequence. Its antigen is as yet unknown. These data are taken from a study of graft-versus-host responses after intestinal transplantation. Study conclusions and caveats: GvH clones turned up in recipient marrow; some had shown up first in ileum or blood. In patients with graft-donor T cell macrochimerism, allograft graft-versus-host to host-versus-graft clonal ratios were high. Among circulating GvH clones, peak levels were associated with early post-transplant declines in HvG clones.

The V gene's germline CDR1 is LGHNA and CDR2 YNFKEQ. This CDR3 is 16 amino acids long. The V end lost 2 bases, the J end lost 2 bases, and 14 bases lay between the germline ends. Only in-frame clones appear in the TCRdb table, and some are missing; sequencing was by immunoSEQ multiplex PCR. This sample has over 55,000 clones, with 84% found just once. The sequence came from a human donor who was the organ donor for an intestinal transplant. The material was unstimulated CD4+ T cells sorted from spleen or lymph node cells, obtained before transplant. V is TRBV4-2 and J is TRBJ2-3; a weak D match, TRBD2 (7 bases). The CDR3 loop is CASSQPRGDNTDTQYF. DNA of the CDR3: TGTGCCAGCAGCCAACCCCGGGGGGACAACACAGATACGCAGTATTTT.